This T cell receptor (beta chain) derives from a study of shared clonotypes between healthy human individuals. This clone was counted a few times. Trimming stripped 7 bases from V and 1 base from J, with 8 bases between. This CDR3 comprises 12 residues. CDR1 and CDR2 (germline): MNHEY, SVGAGI. The table came from immunoSEQ multiplex PCR; TCRdb's copy has only in-frame clones and leaves some out. The sample shows 1.6 million or so clones, around 95% of them seen only once. Specimen: naive CD4+ T cells sorted from blood. This sample's subset: CD45RA+ positively selected. The V call is TRBV6-5, the J call TRBJ2-7; TRBD1 might be the D (5 bases). This clonotype originated in a man under 40 in good health. Here the CDR3 reads CASKGPSYEQYF. In DNA, the CDR3 is TGTGCCAGCAAGGGGCCTTCCTACGAGCAGTACTTC.